A single sample is the source of the 27 T cell receptor beta chains below, sequenced in a study of blood T cell repertoires in COVID-19. Data came from immunoSEQ multiplex PCR; TCRdb stores just in-frame clones and leaves some out. Of over 350,000 clones listed, 80% to 90% are singletons. The sample taken for sequencing was peripheral blood. Source of these receptors: a woman in her 30s with acute or convalescent COVID-19.

The chain carries TRBV25-1 and TRBJ2-5; TRBD1 agrees at 7 bases. The junction had 14 bases not matched to a gene; V was cut back by 5 bases and J by 5 bases. CDR1 and CDR2 from the germline V gene are MGHDK and SYGVNS. This CDR3 has 16 amino acids. CDR3 sequence (DNA): TGTGCCAGCAGTACGCGAGGGGGCCATATGGGGGAGACCCAGTACTTC. It codes for CASSTRGGHMGETQYF.

The chain carries TRBV10-3 and TRBJ2-2; TRBD1 matches at 10 bases. This CDR3 region has 14 residues. Germline CDR1 is ENHRY and CDR2 is SYGVKD. J gave up 1 base and V 11 bases, and 4 bases lay outside the gene matches. In DNA, the CDR3 is TGTGCCGCCCGGGACAGGGGGAACACCGGGGAGCTGTTTTTT. Translation gives CAARDRGNTGELFF.

The chain joins TRBV6-5 to TRBJ2-2; tentative D call: TRBD1 (6 bases). CDR1 and CDR2 (germline): MNHEY, SVGAGI. The V end lost 9 bases, the J end lost 2 bases, and 16 bases lay between the germline ends. This CDR3 comprises 15 residues. The CDR3 DNA sequence: TGTGCCAGTACCGGGACATTCACTAACACCGGGGAGCTGTTTTTT. This gives the protein CASTGTFTNTGELFF.

The chain uses TRBV19 and TRBJ1-2, with D maybe TRBD1 (6 bases). V was pared by 0 bases and J by 0 bases, with 17 bases between. This CDR3 has 18 amino acids. In germline, CDR1 is LNHDA, CDR2 SQIVND (reference sequence). The CDR3 here is CASSIEPQGWAANYGYTF. The CDR3 DNA sequence: TGTGCCAGTAGTATAGAGCCACAGGGATGGGCTGCTAACTATGGCTACACCTTC. Supplemented by reference TRBV19 and TRBJ1-2, the full variable domain reads DGGITQSPKYLFRKEGQNVTLSCEQNLNHDAMYWYRQDPGQGLRLIYYSQIVNDFQKGDIAEGYSVSREKKESFPLTVTSAQKNPTAFYLCASSIEPQGWAANYGYTFGSGTRLTVV.

This chain joins TRBV27 and TRBJ1-6, with D perhaps TRBD1 (5 bases). Trimming cost V 2 bases and J 7 bases, with 9 bases left between them. The CDR3 runs 14 residues. Germline CDR1 is MNHEY and CDR2 is SMNVEV (reference sequence). CDR3 amino acids: CASSLLGANSPLHF. CDR3 DNA sequence: TGTGCCAGCAGTTTACTAGGGGCGAATTCACCCCTCCACTTT.

This chain links TRBV2 with TRBJ1-2; 7 nucleotides line up with TRBD1. The germline CDR1 and CDR2 sequences are SNHLY and FYNNEI. This CDR3 comprises 13 residues. The ends lost 8 bases at V and 2 bases at J; junction bases unmatched: 5. The CDR3 protein is CASAGQVNYGYTF. The CDR3 nucleotides are TGTGCCAGCGCCGGACAGGTCAACTATGGCTACACCTTC.

The rearrangement joins TRBV2 to TRBJ2-1; weak D call: TRBD1 (6 bases). The germline V gene encodes CDR1 SNHLY and CDR2 FYNNEI. Trimming pared 2 bases from V and 4 bases from J, leaving 12 bases between. The CDR3 length is 15 residues. CDR3: CASSERGGVYNEQFF. The CDR3 bases are TGTGCCAGCAGTGAAAGAGGGGGAGTATACAATGAGCAGTTCTTC. The full variable domain, in which reference TRBV2 and TRBJ2-1 provide the parts outside the CDR3, is EPEVTQTPSHQVTQMGQEVILRCVPISNHLYFYWYRQILGQKVEFLVSFYNNEISEKSEIFDDQFSVERPDGSNFTLKIRSTKLEDSAMYFCASSERGGVYNEQFFGPGTRLTVL.

The CDR3 nucleotides are TGTGCCACCAGCGGGCGGGATCAGCCCCAGCATTTT. Amino acids: CATSGRDQPQHF. J is TRBJ1-5 and V is TRBV24-1; D is ambiguous. Germline CDR1 reads KGHDR; CDR2 reads SFDVKD. Between the trimmed V and J ends, which lost 7 bases and 5 bases, there was a span of 8 bases. The CDR3 consists of 12 residues.

This chain links TRBV11-2 with TRBJ2-7, with D perhaps matching TRBD1 (5 bases). Trimming left V 5 bases short and J 3 bases short, with 14 bases between. Germline V gene lookup returns CDR1 SGHAT and CDR2 FQNNGV. CDR3 length equals 14 residues. The CDR3 region is CASSQVRGFYEQYF. CDR3 DNA sequence: TGTGCCAGCAGCCAGGTTAGGGGTTTCTACGAGCAGTACTTC.

V usage is TRBV6-2 or TRBV6-3 and J usage is TRBJ1-5, with D possibly TRBD1 on 5 matching bases. This CDR3 is built from 15 residues. The ends were cut back, 3 bases at V and 0 bases at J, with 9 bases in the middle. CDR1 is MNHEY and CDR2 is SVGEGT in the germline V gene. CDR3 protein: CASSYHDSSNQPQHF. The CDR3 DNA reads as TGTGCCAGCAGTTATCACGACAGTAGCAATCAGCCCCAGCATTTT.

This rearrangement joins TRBV7-3 to TRBJ1-2, with TRBD1 identical over 7 bases. The junction had 7 bases not matched to a gene; V was cut back by 2 bases and J by 7 bases. Germline V gene data show CDR1 as SGHTA and CDR2 as FQGTGA. The CDR3 totals 14 residues. The CDR3 DNA is TGTGCCAGCAGCTTAGGGCAGGGGGTGTCTGGCTACACCTTC. Its protein is CASSLGQGVSGYTF. The full variable domain, rest sourced from reference TRBV7-3 and TRBJ1-2, is GAGVSQTPSNKVTEKGKYVELRCDPISGHTALYWYRQSLGQGPEFLIYFQGTGAADDSGLPNDRFFAVRPEGSVSTLKIQRTERGDSAVYLCASSLGQGVSGYTFGSGTRLTVV.

In nucleotides, the CDR3 is TGTGCCAGCAGCCCGGGGGGGAGCTCCTACAATGAGCAGTTCTTC. Translating gives CASSPGGSSYNEQFF. The chain combines TRBV5-4 with TRBJ2-1, with 8 bases aligning to TRBD2. Germline V lookup: CDR1 SGHNT, CDR2 YYREEE (reference sequence). The V and J ends lost 4 bases and 0 bases, in that order; junction bases with no gene match: 3. This CDR3 has 15 residues.

The gene calls are TRBV4-1 and TRBJ2-7; 8 bases map to TRBD2. The CDR3 is made up of 15 amino acids. Germline CDR1 reads MGHRA; CDR2 reads YSYEKL. V was clipped by 1 base and J by 1 base; unmatched bases: 3. In DNA, the CDR3 is TGCGCCAGCAGCCAAGTCATAGCGGGGTCCTACGAGCAGTACTTC. It specifies CASSQVIAGSYEQYF.

The gene calls are TRBV28 and TRBJ2-7, with a weak D call TRBD1 (5 bases). Trimming pared 3 bases from V and 4 bases from J, leaving 19 bases between. This CDR3 has 16 residues. In germline, CDR1 is MDHEN, CDR2 SYDVKM. The CDR3 protein is CASSLWGWSVLYEQYF. The DNA for the CDR3 is TGTGCCAGCAGTTTGTGGGGCTGGTCCGTACTTTACGAGCAGTACTTC.

The chain carries TRBV27 and TRBJ2-1; a possible D gene is TRBD2 (5 bases). The CDR3 consists of 15 residues. Germline assignment: CDR1 MNHEY and CDR2 SMNVEV (reference sequence). V was trimmed by 6 bases and J by 0 bases, leaving 12 bases between them. CDR3 nucleotide sequence: TGTGCCAGCAGCTCGCTTGAGGGCTCCTACAATGAGCAGTTCTTC. Protein product: CASSSLEGSYNEQFF.

J is TRBJ2-2 and V is TRBV6-5; D is possibly TRBD1 (6 bases). Germline V gene lookup returns CDR1 MNHEY and CDR2 SVGAGI. The V end lost 7 bases, the J end lost 2 bases, and 11 bases lay between the germline ends. CDR3 length: 14 residues. The CDR3 sequence is CASMQGQNTGELFF. Written as DNA, the CDR3 is TGTGCCAGCATGCAGGGACAAAACACCGGGGAGCTGTTTTTT.

In its sample, this clone was seen once. The gene calls are TRBV19 and TRBJ2-4, with 9 nucleotides matching TRBD1. The CDR3 is 13 residues long. Per the germline V gene, CDR1 is LNHDA and CDR2 is SQIVND (reference sequence). V gave up 4 bases and J gave up 7 bases; unmatched junction bases: 2. CDR3 DNA sequence: TGTGCCAGTAGTACGACAGGGGGGAACATTCAGTACTTC. Its translation: CASSTTGGNIQYF. Combining the CDR3 with reference TRBV19 and TRBJ2-4 gives the whole variable domain DGGITQSPKYLFRKEGQNVTLSCEQNLNHDAMYWYRQDPGQGLRLIYYSQIVNDFQKGDIAEGYSVSREKKESFPLTVTSAQKNPTAFYLCASSTTGGNIQYFGAGTRLSVL.

The genes are TRBV5-1 and TRBJ2-3, with D hard to call. Between the trimmed V and J ends, which lost 4 bases and 0 bases, there was a span of 12 bases. CDR3 length: 15 amino acids. Germline V gene lookup returns CDR1 SGHRS and CDR2 YFSETQ. CDR3 coding DNA: TGCGCCAGCAGCCTCGATCAAGCCAGCACAGATACGCAGTATTTT. Translated, it gives CASSLDQASTDTQYF.

V usage is TRBV2 and J usage is TRBJ1-5, with 9 bases fitting TRBD1. The V gene end was trimmed by 5 bases and the J gene end by 1 base; junction bases not matched to a gene: 3. CDR3 size: 15 residues. From germline, CDR1 is SNHLY and CDR2 FYNNEI. The CDR3 DNA reads as TGTGCCAGCAGTAAGGACAGGGGAAGCAATCAGCCCCAGCATTTT. This sequence encodes CASSKDRGSNQPQHF. Filled out from reference TRBV2 and TRBJ1-5, the complete variable domain reads EPEVTQTPSHQVTQMGQEVILRCVPISNHLYFYWYRQILGQKVEFLVSFYNNEISEKSEIFDDQFSVERPDGSNFTLKIRSTKLEDSAMYFCASSKDRGSNQPQHFGDGTRLSIL.

This clone was observed a single time. The CDR3 DNA follows: TGTGCCTGGAGTCACGAGACTGAAGCTTTCTTT. It yields the protein CAWSHETEAFF. The chain recombines TRBV30 with TRBJ1-1; D gene uncertain. V was cut by 2 bases and J by 5 bases, with 6 bases left in between. This CDR3 contains 11 residues. Germline V gene sequence: CDR1 GTSNPN, CDR2 SVGIG (reference sequence).

The chain employs TRBV16 and TRBJ1-1, with D tentatively TRBD1 (5 bases). The CDR3 is 15 amino acids. The germline V and J ends were trimmed by 4 bases and 0 bases, with 12 bases remaining between them. In germline, CDR1 is KGHSY, CDR2 FQNENV. CDR3 loop: CASSPLEGLNTEAFF. Written as DNA, the CDR3 is TGTGCCAGCAGCCCCCTGGAGGGGTTGAACACTGAAGCTTTCTTT.

The genes are TRBV13 and TRBJ2-1; 8 bases are a match to TRBD2. V dropped 4 bases and J dropped 1; count of bases not matched to a gene: 3. This CDR3 has 15 residues. Per germline, CDR1 PRHDT and CDR2 FYEKMQ (reference sequence). CDR3 DNA sequence: TGTGCCAGCAGCTCCGGGACTAGTTCCTACAATGAGCAGTTCTTC. Amino acid sequence: CASSSGTSSYNEQFF.

This clone occurred once. The chain couples TRBV30 to TRBJ2-1; 8 nucleotides match TRBD1. The CDR3 is 13 amino acids. Germline values: CDR1 GTSNPN, CDR2 SVGIG (reference sequence). The V gene end was trimmed by 3 bases and the J gene end by 7 bases; junction bases not matched to a gene: 5. CDR3 in DNA: TGTGCCTGGAGGGCAGGGGGCTGGAATGAGCAGTTCTTC. Translating it yields CAWRAGGWNEQFF.

As for this clone: Distinct nucleotide sequences in the sample also encode this CDR3. The chain couples TRBV7-3 to TRBJ2-1; 12 nucleotides match TRBD2. V shed 4 bases, J shed 7 bases, and the junction held 5 bases outside the gene matches. Germline V gives CDR1 SGHTA, CDR2 FQGTGA. CDR3 length: 15 residues. In DNA form, the CDR3 reads TGTGCCAGCAGCTCTAGCGGGGGGGCGTCGAATGAGCAGTTCTTC. Protein: CASSSSGGASNEQFF.

The rearrangement joins TRBV2 to TRBJ2-1, with D unclear. The V end lost 1 base, the J end lost 4 bases, and 5 bases lay between the germline ends. CDR3 length: 13 residues. In germline, CDR1 is SNHLY, CDR2 FYNNEI. The CDR3 sequence: CASSEDRYNEQFF. CDR3 nucleotide sequence: TGTGCCAGCAGTGAAGACAGATACAATGAGCAGTTCTTC. The whole variable domain, filled in from reference TRBV2 and TRBJ2-1, reads EPEVTQTPSHQVTQMGQEVILRCVPISNHLYFYWYRQILGQKVEFLVSFYNNEISEKSEIFDDQFSVERPDGSNFTLKIRSTKLEDSAMYFCASSEDRYNEQFFGPGTRLTVL.

The chain links TRBV5-1 to TRBJ2-7; possible D gene TRBD2, 6 bases. V shed 1 base and J shed 5 bases, with 7 bases lying between them. The CDR3 runs to 12 residues. Germline CDR1 SGHRS, CDR2 YFSETQ. CDR3 coding DNA: TGCGCCAGCAGCTTGTGGGGGGACGAGCAGTACTTC. As protein: CASSLWGDEQYF.

V gene TRBV24-1 combines with J gene TRBJ2-3, with a tentative D call TRBD1 (6 bases). Trimming removed 0 bases at V and 7 bases at J, with 13 bases between. Germline values: CDR1 KGHDR, CDR2 SFDVKD. CDR3 length: 15 amino acids. In DNA form, the CDR3 reads TGTGCCACCAGTGATTTGACAGGGAACTTGAATACGCAGTATTTT. This encodes CATSDLTGNLNTQYF.